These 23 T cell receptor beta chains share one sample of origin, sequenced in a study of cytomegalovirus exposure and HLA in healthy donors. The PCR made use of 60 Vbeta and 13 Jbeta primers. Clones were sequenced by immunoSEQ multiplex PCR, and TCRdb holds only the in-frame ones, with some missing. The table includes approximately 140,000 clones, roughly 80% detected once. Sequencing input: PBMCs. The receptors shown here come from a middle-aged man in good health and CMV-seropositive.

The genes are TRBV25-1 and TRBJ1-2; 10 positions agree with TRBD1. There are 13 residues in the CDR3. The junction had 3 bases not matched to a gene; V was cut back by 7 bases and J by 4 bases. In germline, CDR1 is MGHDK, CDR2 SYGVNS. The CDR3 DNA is TGTGCCAGCAAAGACAGGGGGCTCTATGGCTACACCTTC. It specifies CASKDRGLYGYTF.

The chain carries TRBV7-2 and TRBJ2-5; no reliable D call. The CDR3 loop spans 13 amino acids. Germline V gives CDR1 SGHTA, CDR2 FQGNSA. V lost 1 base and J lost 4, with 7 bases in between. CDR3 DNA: TGTGCCAGCAGCTTAGACCTAACAGAGACCCAGTACTTC. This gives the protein CASSLDLTETQYF.

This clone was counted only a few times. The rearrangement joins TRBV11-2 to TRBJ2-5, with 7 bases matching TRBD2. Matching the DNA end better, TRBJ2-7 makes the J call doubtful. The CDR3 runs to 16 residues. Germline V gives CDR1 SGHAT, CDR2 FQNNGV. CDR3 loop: CASSSEYRGDWDEQYF. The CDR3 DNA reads TGTGCCAGCAGCTCTGAGTACCGGGGGGACTGGGACGAGCAGTACTTC.

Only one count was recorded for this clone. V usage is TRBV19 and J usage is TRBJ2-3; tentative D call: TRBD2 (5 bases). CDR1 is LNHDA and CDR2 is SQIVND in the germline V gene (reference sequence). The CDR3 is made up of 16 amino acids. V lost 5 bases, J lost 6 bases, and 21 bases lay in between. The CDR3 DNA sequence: TGTGCCAGTAGTCTCGTTAGAGGGTCTTATGGGGATACGCAGTATTTT. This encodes CASSLVRGSYGDTQYF.

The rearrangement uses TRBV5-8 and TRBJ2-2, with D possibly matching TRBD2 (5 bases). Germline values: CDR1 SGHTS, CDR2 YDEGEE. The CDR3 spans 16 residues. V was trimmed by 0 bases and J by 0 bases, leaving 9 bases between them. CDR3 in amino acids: CASSLERTANTGELFF. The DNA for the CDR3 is TGTGCCAGCAGCTTGGAGCGGACGGCGAACACCGGGGAGCTGTTTTTT.

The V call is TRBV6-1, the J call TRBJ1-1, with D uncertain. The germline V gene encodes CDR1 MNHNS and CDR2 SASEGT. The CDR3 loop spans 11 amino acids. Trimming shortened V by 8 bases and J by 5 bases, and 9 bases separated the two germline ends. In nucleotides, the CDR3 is TGTGCCAGCTTAAAGGAGACTGAAGCTTTCTTT. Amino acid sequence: CASLKETEAFF.

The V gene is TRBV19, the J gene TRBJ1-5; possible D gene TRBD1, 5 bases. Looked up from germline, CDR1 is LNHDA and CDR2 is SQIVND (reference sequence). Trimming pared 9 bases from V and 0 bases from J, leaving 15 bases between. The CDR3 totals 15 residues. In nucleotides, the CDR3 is TGTGCCAGCCCAGACAGCCCGTATAGCAATCAGCCCCAGCATTTT. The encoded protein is CASPDSPYSNQPQHF.

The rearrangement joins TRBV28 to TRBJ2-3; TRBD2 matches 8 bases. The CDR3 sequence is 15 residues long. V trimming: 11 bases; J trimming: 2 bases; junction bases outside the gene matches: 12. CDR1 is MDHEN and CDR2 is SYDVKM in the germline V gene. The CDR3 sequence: CASGLAHDITDTQYF. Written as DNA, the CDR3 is TGTGCCTCCGGACTAGCACACGACATCACAGATACGCAGTATTTT.

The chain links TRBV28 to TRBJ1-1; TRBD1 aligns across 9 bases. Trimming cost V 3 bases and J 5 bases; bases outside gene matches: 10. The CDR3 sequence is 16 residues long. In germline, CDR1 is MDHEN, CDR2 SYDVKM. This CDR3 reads CASSLGQNRGLTEAFF. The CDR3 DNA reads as TGTGCCAGCAGTTTGGGGCAAAACAGGGGGCTGACTGAAGCTTTCTTT.

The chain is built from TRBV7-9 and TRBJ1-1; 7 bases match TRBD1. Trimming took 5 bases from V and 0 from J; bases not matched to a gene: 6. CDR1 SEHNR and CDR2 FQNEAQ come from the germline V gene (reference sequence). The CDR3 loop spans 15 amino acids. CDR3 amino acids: CASSLGQRLNTEAFF. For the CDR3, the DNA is TGTGCCAGCAGCCTGGGACAGCGTTTGAACACTGAAGCTTTCTTT.

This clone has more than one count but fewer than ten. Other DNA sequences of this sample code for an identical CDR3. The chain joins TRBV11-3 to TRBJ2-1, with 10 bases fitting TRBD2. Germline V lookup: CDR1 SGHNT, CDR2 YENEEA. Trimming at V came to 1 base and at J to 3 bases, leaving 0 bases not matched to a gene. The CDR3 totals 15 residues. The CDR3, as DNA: TGTGCCAGCAGCTTAGGGACTAGCGGCTACAATGAGCAGTTCTTC. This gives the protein CASSLGTSGYNEQFF.

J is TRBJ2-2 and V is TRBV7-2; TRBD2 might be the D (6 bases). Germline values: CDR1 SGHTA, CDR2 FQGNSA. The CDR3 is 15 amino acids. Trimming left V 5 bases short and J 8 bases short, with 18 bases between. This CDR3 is CASSRTPGVAGELFF. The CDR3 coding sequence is TGTGCCAGCAGCCGGACCCCGGGAGTAGCAGGGGAGCTGTTTTTT.

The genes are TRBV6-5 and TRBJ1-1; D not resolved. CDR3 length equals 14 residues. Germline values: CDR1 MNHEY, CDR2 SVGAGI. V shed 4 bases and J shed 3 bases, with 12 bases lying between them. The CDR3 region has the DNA TGTGCCAGCAGTTCACGCCCCCGGGACACTGAAGCTTTCTTT. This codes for CASSSRPRDTEAFF.

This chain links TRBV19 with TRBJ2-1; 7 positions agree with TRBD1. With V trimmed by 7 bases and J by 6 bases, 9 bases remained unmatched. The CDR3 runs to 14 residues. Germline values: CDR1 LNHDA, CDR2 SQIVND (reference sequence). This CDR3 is CASNARGLGNEQFF. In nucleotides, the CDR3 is TGTGCCAGTAATGCTAGGGGGCTGGGCAATGAGCAGTTCTTC. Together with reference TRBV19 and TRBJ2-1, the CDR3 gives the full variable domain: DGGITQSPKYLFRKEGQNVTLSCEQNLNHDAMYWYRQDPGQGLRLIYYSQIVNDFQKGDIAEGYSVSREKKESFPLTVTSAQKNPTAFYLCASNARGLGNEQFFGPGTRLTVL.

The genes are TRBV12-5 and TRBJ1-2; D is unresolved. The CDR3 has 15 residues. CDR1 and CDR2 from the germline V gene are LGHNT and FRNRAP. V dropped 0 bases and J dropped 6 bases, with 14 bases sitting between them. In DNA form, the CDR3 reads TGTGCTAGTGGTTTGGTACCCGGGGAAAAGGATGGCTACACCTTC. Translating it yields CASGLVPGEKDGYTF.

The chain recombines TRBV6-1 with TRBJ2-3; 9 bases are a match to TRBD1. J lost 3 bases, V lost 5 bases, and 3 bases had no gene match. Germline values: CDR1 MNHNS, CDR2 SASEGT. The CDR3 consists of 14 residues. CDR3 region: CASSLGTGTDTQYF. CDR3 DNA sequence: TGTGCCAGCAGTCTTGGGACAGGGACAGATACGCAGTATTTT.

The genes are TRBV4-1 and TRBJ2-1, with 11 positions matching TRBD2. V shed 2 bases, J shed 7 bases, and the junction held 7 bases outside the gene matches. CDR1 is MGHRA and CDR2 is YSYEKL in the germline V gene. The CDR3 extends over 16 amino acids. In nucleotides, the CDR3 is TGCGCCAGCAGCCAATATTCTAGCGGGAGGATGAATGAGCAGTTCTTC. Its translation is CASSQYSSGRMNEQFF.

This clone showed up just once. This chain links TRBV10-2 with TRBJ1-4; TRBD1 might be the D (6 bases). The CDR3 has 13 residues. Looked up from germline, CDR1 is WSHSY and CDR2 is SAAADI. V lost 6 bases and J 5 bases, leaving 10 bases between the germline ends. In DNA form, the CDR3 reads TGCGCCAGCAGCCCGGACAGAAATGAAAAACTGTTTTTT. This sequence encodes CASSPDRNEKLFF.

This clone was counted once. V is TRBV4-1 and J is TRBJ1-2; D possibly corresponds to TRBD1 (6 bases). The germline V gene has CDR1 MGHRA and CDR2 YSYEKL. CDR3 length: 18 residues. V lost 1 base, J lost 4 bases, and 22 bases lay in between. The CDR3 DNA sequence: TGCGCCAGCAGCCAAGCCCTTGTGGGAACTGGACAGTCCTATGGCTACACCTTC. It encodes CASSQALVGTGQSYGYTF.

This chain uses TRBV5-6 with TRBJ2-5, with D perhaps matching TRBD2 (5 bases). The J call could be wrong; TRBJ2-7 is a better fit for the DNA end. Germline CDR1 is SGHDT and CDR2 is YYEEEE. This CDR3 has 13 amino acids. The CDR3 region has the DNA TGTGCCAGCAGCCGGGGAGAGGAATACGAGCAGTACTTC. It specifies CASSRGEEYEQYF.

The CDR3 is CASSFNEQETQYF. The CDR3 coding sequence is TGTGCCAGCAGCTTTAATGAGCAAGAGACCCAGTACTTC. The V call is TRBV7-3, the J call TRBJ2-5; D gene unclear. This CDR3 comprises 13 residues. V lost 3 bases and J lost 2, with 7 bases in between. Germline V gives CDR1 SGHTA, CDR2 FQGTGA.

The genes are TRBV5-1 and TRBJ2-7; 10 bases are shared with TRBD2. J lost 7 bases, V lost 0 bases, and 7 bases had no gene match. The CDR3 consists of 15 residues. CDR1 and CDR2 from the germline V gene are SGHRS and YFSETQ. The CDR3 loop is CASSLVLAGEGEQYF. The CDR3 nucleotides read TGCGCCAGCAGCTTGGTCCTAGCGGGAGAAGGAGAGCAGTACTTC.

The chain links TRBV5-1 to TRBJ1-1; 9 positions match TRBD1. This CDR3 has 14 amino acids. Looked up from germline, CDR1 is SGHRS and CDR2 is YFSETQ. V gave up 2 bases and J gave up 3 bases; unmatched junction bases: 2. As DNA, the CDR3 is TGCGCCAGCAGCTTCGACAGGGGGTACACTGAAGCTTTCTTT. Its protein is CASSFDRGYTEAFF.